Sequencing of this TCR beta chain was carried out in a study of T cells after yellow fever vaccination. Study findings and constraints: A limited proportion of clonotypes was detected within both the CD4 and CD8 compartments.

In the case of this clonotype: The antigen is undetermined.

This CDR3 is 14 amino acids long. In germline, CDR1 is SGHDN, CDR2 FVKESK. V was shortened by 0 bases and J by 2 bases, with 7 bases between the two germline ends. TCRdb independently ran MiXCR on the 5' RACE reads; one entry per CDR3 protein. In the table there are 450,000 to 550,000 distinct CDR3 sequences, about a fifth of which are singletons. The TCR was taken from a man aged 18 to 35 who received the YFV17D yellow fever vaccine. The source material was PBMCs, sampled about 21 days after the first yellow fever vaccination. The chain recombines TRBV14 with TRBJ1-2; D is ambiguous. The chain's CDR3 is CASSQDLWNYGYTF. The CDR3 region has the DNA TGTGCCAGCAGCCAAGATCTTTGGAACTATGGCTACACCTTC.